Listed below are T cell receptor beta chains from one sample, sequenced in a study of blood T cell repertoires in COVID-19. Method: immunoSEQ multiplex PCR; TCRdb's copy keeps in-frame clones and lacks some. The sample consists of 150,000 to 200,000 clones, 80% of them appearing once. The sample taken for sequencing was PBMCs or T cells enriched from blood (not recorded which). These receptors all come from a man between 40 and 49 years old who had recovered from COVID-19. Both conserved end residues are part of each CDR3. A D gene is named only where the DNA matches it firmly. The size field is filled for only some rows; it gives once, few, many or a size class.

J gene	V gene	clone size	D gene	CDR3 DNA	CDR3 protein
TRBJ2-7	TRBV19	large	.	TGTGCCAGTAGGGATCTCGGGGAGCAGTACTTC	CASRDLGEQYF
TRBJ1-4	TRBV19	.	.	TGTGCCTGGTGCGGTAATGAAAAACTGTTTTTT	CAWCGNEKLFF
TRBJ2-3	TRBV5-1	.	.	TGCGCCAGCAGCTTACTAGATACGCAGTATTTT	CASSLLDTQYF
TRBJ2-7	TRBV6-5	.	TRBD2	TGTGCCAGCGGACTAGCGGGTCCCTACGAGCAGTACTTC	CASGLAGPYEQYF
TRBJ1-2	TRBV3-1/TRBV3-2	.	.	TGTGCCAGCAGCCAAGTCGCAGGTTATGGCTACACCTTC	CASSQVAGYGYTF
TRBJ1-1	TRBV10-3	.	.	TGTGCCATCAATCAGGGATCGAACACTGAAGCTTTCTTT	CAINQGSNTEAFF
TRBJ2-7	TRBV4-2	.	TRBD1	TGTGCCAGCAGCGACAGGGCCCTGAGCTCCTACGAGCAGTACTTC	CASSDRALSSYEQYF
TRBJ2-5	TRBV7-6	few	TRBD2	TGTGCCAGCAGCTTAGTTCATGCGCGGGGGGAGACCCAGTACTTC	CASSLVHARGETQYF
TRBJ1-3	TRBV6-5	.	.	TGTGCCAGCAACCCACCGGGGTCTGGAAACACCATATATTTT	CASNPPGSGNTIYF
TRBJ2-2	TRBV7-9	.	.	TGTGCCAGCAGCCTCGTACAGACCGGGGAGCTGTTTTTT	CASSLVQTGELFF
TRBJ1-2	TRBV28	.	TRBD1	TGTGCCAGCAGTTCGACAGGGGGCGATGGCTACACCTTC	CASSSTGGDGYTF
TRBJ2-2	TRBV7-3	.	.	TGTGCCAGCAGCGTCACTAGCCCTAACGGGGAGCTGTTTTTT	CASSVTSPNGELFF
TRBJ2-7	TRBV5-4	.	TRBD1	TGTGCCAGCAGCTTGCCTGGGACAGGACTTGACCCGCAGTACTTC	CASSLPGTGLDPQYF
TRBJ2-2	TRBV27	.	.	TGTGCCAGCAGTTACAGCAGGAACACCGGGGAGCTGTTTTTT	CASSYSRNTGELFF
TRBJ2-1	TRBV7-8	few	TRBD2	TGTGCCAGCAGCTTATTGCCTGGGCTAGCGGGGGCCAGGGAGCAGTTCTTC	CASSLLPGLAGAREQFF
TRBJ2-2	TRBV27	.	TRBD1	TGTGCCAGCAGGCTGACAGGGTTGAACACCGGGGAGCTGTTTTTT	CASRLTGLNTGELFF
TRBJ1-3	TRBV6-1	.	.	TGTGCCAGCAGTGAACGCCGGGGACTCCCGAGCTCTGGAAACACCATATATTTT	CASSERRGLPSSGNTIYF
TRBJ2-1	TRBV4-2	.	TRBD2	TGTGCCAGCAGCCAAGAGTCTAGCGGGGCCTTCAATGAGCAGTTCTTC	CASSQESSGAFNEQFF
TRBJ1-1	TRBV3-1/TRBV3-2	.	.	TGTGCCAGCAGCCAAGGGCCCGGGGGCACTGAAGCTTTCTTT	CASSQGPGGTEAFF
TRBJ2-7	TRBV11-2	.	.	TGTGCCAGCGGAAGGCAGGGGCCCTCCGAGCAGTACTTC	CASGRQGPSEQYF
TRBJ1-1	TRBV6-5	.	.	TGTGCCAGCAGTTCCCGGACCGGGGGGCACACTGAAGCTTTCTTT	CASSSRTGGHTEAFF
TRBJ2-1	TRBV6-5	once	.	TGTGCCAGCAGTCCATTGGGGGGTGACTACAATGAGCAGTTCTTC	CASSPLGGDYNEQFF
TRBJ2-2	TRBV5-1	.	.	TGCGCCAGCAGCTTGGAGGCAGGGGACACCGGGGAGCTGTTTTTT	CASSLEAGDTGELFF
TRBJ2-2	TRBV11-2	.	.	TGTGCCAGCAGCTTAGCCTCAGGTAGCGGGGAGCTGTTTTTT	CASSLASGSGELFF
TRBJ2-5	TRBV4-1	.	TRBD2	TGCGCCAGCAGCCAAGAAGGGAGTCCTGGGTTGCGGGGGGTAGGGGAGACCCAGTACTTC	CASSQEGSPGLRGVGETQYF
TRBJ1-1	TRBV5-4	.	.	TGTGCCAGCAGCTTGGGTAGGGGGAACACTGAAGCTTTCTTT	CASSLGRGNTEAFF
TRBJ2-7	TRBV4-2	.	.	TGTGCCAGCAGCCAAGAATTGGGCCAAACGATCGCGCAGTACTTC	CASSQELGQTIAQYF
TRBJ1-5	TRBV21-1	.	.	TGTGCCAGCAGCAAAAGAGGGGGCAGGGCCAATCAGCCCCAGCATTTT	CASSKRGGRANQPQHF
TRBJ1-5	TRBV2	.	.	TGTGCCAGCAGTCCCAAAGACAGGAATCAGCCCCAGCATTTT	CASSPKDRNQPQHF
TRBJ2-2	TRBV5-4	.	TRBD1	TGTGCCAGCAGCTTGCAGGCAGGGGGTTTCACCGGGGAGCTGTTTTTT	CASSLQAGGFTGELFF
TRBJ1-4	TRBV5-1	few	TRBD1	TGCGCCAGCAGCTCACAGGGGGCTGCTGAAAAACTGTTTTTT	CASSSQGAAEKLFF
TRBJ2-7	TRBV7-9	.	.	TGTGCCAGCAGCTTATTAGGAGCCTACGAGCAGTACTTC	CASSLLGAYEQYF
TRBJ2-3	TRBV10-1	.	.	TGCGCCAGCCAACCAGCCCAGGCAGATACGCAGTATTTT	CASQPAQADTQYF
TRBJ2-1	TRBV7-3	.	.	TGTGCCAGCAGCTTTCGCAGAAACAATGAGCAGTTCTTC	CASSFRRNNEQFF
TRBJ1-1	TRBV10-3	.	.	TGTGCCATCAGTGTGGGACTTCCGAACACTGAAGCTTTCTTT	CAISVGLPNTEAFF
TRBJ2-2	TRBV9	once	TRBD2	TGTGCCAGCTCCCCAAAGGCGGGAACCGCGGGGGGGCCAAACACCGGGGAGCTGTTTTTT	CASSPKAGTAGGPNTGELFF
TRBJ2-1	TRBV19	.	TRBD2	TGTGCCAGTAGTAAAGCGGGGGGTTCTTACAATGAGCAGTTCTTC	CASSKAGGSYNEQFF
TRBJ1-6	TRBV2	.	TRBD1	TGTGCCAGCAGTGTGACAGGGCTAGGAGGGTCACCCCTCCACTTT	CASSVTGLGGSPLHF
TRBJ2-1	TRBV3-1/TRBV3-2	.	TRBD1	TGTGCCAGCAGCCCCGGGACAGGGAAGCACAATGAGCAGTTCTTC	CASSPGTGKHNEQFF
TRBJ1-1	TRBV27	.	.	TGTGCCAGCCGTACCTCGGTGAACACTGAAGCTTTCTTT	CASRTSVNTEAFF
TRBJ1-1	TRBV2	.	.	TGTGCCAGCCATCGGGGAGGGATGAACACTGAAGCTTTCTTT	CASHRGGMNTEAFF
TRBJ1-1	TRBV27	.	TRBD1	TGTGCCAGCAGTCTGGGACAGGGGAGGACTGAAGCTTTCTTT	CASSLGQGRTEAFF
TRBJ2-1	TRBV11-3	.	.	TGTGCCAGCAGCTTATTCCATAGCGGAGCCCTGGGTGGCAATGAGCAGTTCTTC	CASSLFHSGALGGNEQFF
TRBJ2-5	TRBV11-2	.	TRBD2	TGTGCCAGCAGCTCGGGTGGCGGGAGGCGGGGGGAGACCCAGTACTTC	CASSSGGGRRGETQYF
TRBJ1-6	TRBV5-1	.	.	TGCGCCAGCAGCCTGGCTGACAGTTCGAATTCACCCCTCCACTTT	CASSLADSSNSPLHF
TRBJ2-1	TRBV7-3	.	.	TGTGCCAGCAGCCCCGGACTACCACGTGACTACAATGAGCAGTTCTTC	CASSPGLPRDYNEQFF
TRBJ1-5	TRBV25-1	once	.	TGTGCCAGCAGTGAATATAGTCAGCCCCAGCATTTT	CASSEYSQPQHF
TRBJ1-5	TRBV6-1	few	.	TGTGCCAGCAGTGAAAGGGGGAGCGGGGGCAAGCGGTATCAGCCCCAGCATTTT	CASSERGSGGKRYQPQHF
TRBJ1-2	TRBV5-1	.	TRBD1	TGCGCCAGCAGCGTCGGGACAGGGGGACTCCATGGCTACACCTTC	CASSVGTGGLHGYTF
TRBJ1-2	TRBV5-1	.	.	TGCGCCAGCAGCTTGGGTGCCGGTCAATATGGCTACACCTTC	CASSLGAGQYGYTF
TRBJ2-1	TRBV9	.	TRBD1	TGTGCCAGCAGCGTAACGGACAGGATGAGCTCCTACAATGAGCAGTTCTTC	CASSVTDRMSSYNEQFF
TRBJ1-2	TRBV24-1	many	TRBD1	TGTGCCACCAGTGGTCTACAGGGGGCGGATGGCTACACCTTC	CATSGLQGADGYTF